Shown below are 8 T cell receptor beta chains from a single sample sequenced in a study of blood T cells in healthy people across ages (dated by TCRdb to between 2014 and 2017). The protocol used for the library was 5' RACE. TCRdb records Illumina HiSeq 2500 as the sequencer. A second roughly 6 to 12 cycle PCR used a sample-barcoded 5' primer and a J-beta primer mix. TCRdb reanalyzed the raw reads on its own, using fastp at Q25 for trimming and MiXCR for clone calling, and kept in-frame beta chains. Identical CDR3 protein sequences are pooled into one entry, listed with their most common genes and DNA. The sample profile shows 550,000 to 600,000 distinct CDR3 sequences; roughly 48% of them were found once. The top ten constitute approximately 25% of the sample. Sequencing used blood. These TCRs come from an elderly man in good health.

This clonotype came up once. The gene calls are TRBV9 and TRBJ2-3, with unresolved D. The CDR3 covers 15 residues. Trimming cost V 0 bases and J 1 base, with 9 bases left between them. Germline-derived CDR1 and CDR2 are SGDLS and YYNGEE. This CDR3 reads CASSVGTLGTDTQYF. The CDR3 DNA is TGTGCCAGCAGCGTAGGGACCCTGGGCACAGATACGCAGTATTTT.

This chain uses TRBV20-1 with TRBJ2-5; no clear D. The DNA end is a closer match to TRBJ2-7, so the J assignment may be wrong. From germline, CDR1 is DFQATT and CDR2 SNEGSKA (reference sequence). The CDR3 covers 10 residues. The CDR3 spells CSATLYEQYF. The CDR3 DNA reads as TGCAGTGCTACTCTATACGAGCAGTACTTC.

This clonotype came up a few times. V gene TRBV7-9 combines with J gene TRBJ1-4; 8 bases line up with TRBD1. The CDR3 covers 15 residues. CDR1 is SEHNR and CDR2 is FQNEAQ in the germline V gene (reference sequence). After removal of 1 base from V and 7 bases from J, the junction contained 5 bases not matched to a gene. The CDR3 spells CASSLDGTGIEKLFF. The CDR3 DNA follows: TGTGCCAGCAGCTTAGACGGGACAGGCATTGAAAAACTGTTTTTT.

This clonotype was recorded once. The chain has TRBV30 and TRBJ2-1, with D uncertain. CDR1 is GTSNPN and CDR2 is SVGIG in the germline V gene (reference sequence). The CDR3 covers 12 residues. V lost 2 bases, J lost 9 bases, and 11 bases lay in between. The CDR3 DNA reads TGTGCCTGGAGTTGGCTAGGCGGTGAGCAGTTCTTC. Translated: CAWSWLGGEQFF.

There are a few counts of this clonotype. The V call is TRBV10-3, the J call TRBJ2-7; a weak D match, TRBD2 (6 bases). The germline V gene encodes CDR1 ENHRY and CDR2 SYGVKD. With 3 bases removed from V and 7 bases from J, the gap between germline ends came to 16 bases. The CDR3 consists of 14 residues. In DNA, the CDR3 is TGTGCCATCAGTGATCAGGGAGGAACGGGGGAGCAGTACTTC. This codes for CAISDQGGTGEQYF.

V gene TRBV10-3 combines with J gene TRBJ2-7; the match to TRBD2 covers 9 bases. The germline V gene has CDR1 ENHRY and CDR2 SYGVKD. Losses at the gene ends were 6 bases for V and 5 bases for J; bases not matched to a gene: 11. The CDR3 covers 15 residues. The CDR3 region is CAIRPSAGGYNEQYF. CDR3 sequence (DNA): TGTGCCATCAGACCCTCGGCGGGAGGGTACAACGAGCAGTACTTC.

The chain combines TRBV7-9 with TRBJ2-3, with D uncertain. The germline V and J ends were trimmed by 3 bases and 6 bases, with 16 bases remaining between them. This CDR3 is 15 amino acids long. Germline V gene data show CDR1 as SEHNR and CDR2 as FQNEAQ (reference sequence). CDR3 in DNA: TGTGCCAGCAGCTTTTCGGCCGTCCAGGCCGATACGCAGTATTTT. Amino acids: CASSFSAVQADTQYF.

In its sample, this clonotype was seen a few times. The rearrangement joins TRBV20-1 to TRBJ1-2; TRBD1 matches at 9 bases. The ends lost 5 bases at V and 8 bases at J; junction bases unmatched: 6. Germline lookup yields CDR1 DFQATT and CDR2 SNEGSKA (reference sequence). The CDR3 runs to 12 residues. CDR3 sequence reads: CSALGQGDGYTF. CDR3 nucleotides: TGCAGTGCTCTGGGACAGGGTGACGGCTACACCTTC.